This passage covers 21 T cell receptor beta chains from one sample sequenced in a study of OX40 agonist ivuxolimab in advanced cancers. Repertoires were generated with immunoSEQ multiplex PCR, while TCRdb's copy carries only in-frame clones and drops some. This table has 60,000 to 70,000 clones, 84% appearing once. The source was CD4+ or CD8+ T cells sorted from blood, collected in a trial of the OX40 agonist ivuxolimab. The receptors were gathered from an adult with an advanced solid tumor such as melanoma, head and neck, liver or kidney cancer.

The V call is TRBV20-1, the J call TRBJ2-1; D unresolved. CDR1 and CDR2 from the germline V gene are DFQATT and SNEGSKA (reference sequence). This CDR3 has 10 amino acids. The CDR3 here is CSPSNNEQFF. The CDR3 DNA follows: TGCAGCCCTTCAAACAATGAGCAGTTCTTC.

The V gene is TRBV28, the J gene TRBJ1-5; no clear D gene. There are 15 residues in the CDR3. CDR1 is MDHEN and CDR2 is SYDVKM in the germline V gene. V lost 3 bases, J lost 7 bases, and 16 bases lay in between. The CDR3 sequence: CASSFIREVGQPQHF. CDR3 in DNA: TGTGCCAGCAGTTTTATTCGCGAGGTGGGCCAGCCCCAGCATTTT.

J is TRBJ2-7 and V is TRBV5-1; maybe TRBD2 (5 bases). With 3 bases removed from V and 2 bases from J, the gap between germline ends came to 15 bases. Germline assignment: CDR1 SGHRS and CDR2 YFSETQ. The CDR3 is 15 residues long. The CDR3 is CASSSLGERTYEQYF. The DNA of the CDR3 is TGCGCCAGCAGCTCGCTTGGGGAGAGAACCTACGAGCAGTACTTC.

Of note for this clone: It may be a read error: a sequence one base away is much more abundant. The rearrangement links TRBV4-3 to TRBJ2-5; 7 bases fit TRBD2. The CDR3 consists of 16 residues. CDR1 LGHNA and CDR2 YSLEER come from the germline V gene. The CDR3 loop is CASSQDRASGQETQHF. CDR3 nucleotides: TGCGCCAGCAGCCAAGATAGAGCTAGCGGCCAAGAGACCCAGCACTTC.

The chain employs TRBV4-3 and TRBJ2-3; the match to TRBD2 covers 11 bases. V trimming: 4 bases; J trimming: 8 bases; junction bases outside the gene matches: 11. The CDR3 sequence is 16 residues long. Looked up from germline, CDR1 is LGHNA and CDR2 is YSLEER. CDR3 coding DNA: TGCGCCAGCAGCCGTAAGGGCGTAGCGGGAGGGGGTACGCAGTATTTT. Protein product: CASSRKGVAGGGTQYF.

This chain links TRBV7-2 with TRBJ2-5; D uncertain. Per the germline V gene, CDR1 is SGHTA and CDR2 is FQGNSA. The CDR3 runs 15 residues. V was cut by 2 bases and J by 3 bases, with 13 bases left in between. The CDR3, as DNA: TGTGCCAGCAGCTTAAACGGAGATGTGGAAGAGACCCAGTACTTC. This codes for CASSLNGDVEETQYF. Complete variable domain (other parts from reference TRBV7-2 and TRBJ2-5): GAGVSQSPSNKVTEKGKDVELRCDPISGHTALYWYRQSLGQGLEFLIYFQGNSAPDKSGLPSDRFSAERTGGSVSTLTIQRTQQEDSAVYLCASSLNGDVEETQYFGPGTRLLVL.

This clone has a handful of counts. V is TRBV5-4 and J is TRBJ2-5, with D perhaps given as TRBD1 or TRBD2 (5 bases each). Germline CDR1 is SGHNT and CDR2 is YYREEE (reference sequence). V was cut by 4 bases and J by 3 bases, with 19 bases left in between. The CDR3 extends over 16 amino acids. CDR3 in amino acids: CASSPLAKTAEETQYF. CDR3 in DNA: TGTGCCAGCAGCCCTCTAGCAAAGACAGCGGAAGAGACCCAGTACTTC.

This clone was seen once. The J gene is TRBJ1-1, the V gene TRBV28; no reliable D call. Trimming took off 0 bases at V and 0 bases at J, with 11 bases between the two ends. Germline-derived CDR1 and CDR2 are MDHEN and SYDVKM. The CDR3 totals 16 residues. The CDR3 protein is CASSLWDGDMNTEAFF. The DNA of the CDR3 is TGTGCCAGCAGTTTATGGGACGGAGACATGAACACTGAAGCTTTCTTT.

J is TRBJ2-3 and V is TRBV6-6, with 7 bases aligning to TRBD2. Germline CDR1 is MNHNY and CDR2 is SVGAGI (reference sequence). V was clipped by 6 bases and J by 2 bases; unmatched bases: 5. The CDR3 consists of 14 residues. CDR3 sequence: CASSPSGPTDTQYF. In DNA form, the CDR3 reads TGTGCCAGCAGCCCTAGCGGACCCACAGATACGCAGTATTTT.

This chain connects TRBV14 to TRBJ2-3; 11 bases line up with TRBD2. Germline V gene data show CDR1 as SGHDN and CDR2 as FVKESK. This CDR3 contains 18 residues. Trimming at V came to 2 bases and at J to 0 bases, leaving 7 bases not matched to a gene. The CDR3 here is CASSQNLAGGTSTDTQYF. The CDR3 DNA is TGTGCCAGCAGCCAAAACCTAGCGGGAGGAACTAGCACAGATACGCAGTATTTT.

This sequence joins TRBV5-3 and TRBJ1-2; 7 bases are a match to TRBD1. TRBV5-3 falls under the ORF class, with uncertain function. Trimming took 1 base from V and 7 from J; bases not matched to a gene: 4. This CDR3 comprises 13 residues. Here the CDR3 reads CARSLPGGRGYTF. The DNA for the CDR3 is TGTGCCAGAAGCTTGCCAGGGGGTCGTGGCTACACCTTC.

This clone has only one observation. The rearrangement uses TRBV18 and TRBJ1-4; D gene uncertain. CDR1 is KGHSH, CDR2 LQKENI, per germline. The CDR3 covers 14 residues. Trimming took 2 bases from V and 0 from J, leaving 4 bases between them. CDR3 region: CASSPGATNEKLFF. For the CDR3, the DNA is TGTGCCAGCTCACCAGGGGCAACTAATGAAAAACTGTTTTTT.

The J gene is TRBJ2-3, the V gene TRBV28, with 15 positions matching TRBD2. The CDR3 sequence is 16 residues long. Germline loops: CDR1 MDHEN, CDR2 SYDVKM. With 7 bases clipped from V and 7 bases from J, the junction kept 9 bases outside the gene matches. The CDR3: CASTNSGTSGRHTQYF. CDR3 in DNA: TGTGCCAGCACCAATTCCGGGACTAGCGGGAGGCATACGCAGTATTTT.

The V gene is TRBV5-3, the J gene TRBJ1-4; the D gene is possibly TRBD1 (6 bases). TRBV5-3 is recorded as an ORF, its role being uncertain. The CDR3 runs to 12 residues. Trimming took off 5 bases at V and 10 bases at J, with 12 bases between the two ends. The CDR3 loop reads CARSYRAGKLFF. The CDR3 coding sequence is TGTGCCAGAAGTTACAGGGCGGGAAAACTGTTTTTT.

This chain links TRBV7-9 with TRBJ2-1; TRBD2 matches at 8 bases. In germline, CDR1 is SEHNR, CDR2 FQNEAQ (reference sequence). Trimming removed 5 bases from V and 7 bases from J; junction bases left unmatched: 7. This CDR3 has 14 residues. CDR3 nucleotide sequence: TGTGCCAGCAGCCCCCAAGCTAGCGGGAATGAGCAGTTCTTC. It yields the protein CASSPQASGNEQFF.

CDR3 loop: CASSLPVGGHEQYF. In DNA form, the CDR3 reads TGTGCCAGCAGCCTTCCCGTAGGGGGGCACGAGCAGTACTTC. The chain links TRBV28 to TRBJ2-7; D may be TRBD1 or TRBD2 (6 bases each). The CDR3 spans 14 residues. CDR1 MDHEN and CDR2 SYDVKM come from the germline V gene. V gave up 6 bases and J gave up 5 bases, with 17 bases separating them.

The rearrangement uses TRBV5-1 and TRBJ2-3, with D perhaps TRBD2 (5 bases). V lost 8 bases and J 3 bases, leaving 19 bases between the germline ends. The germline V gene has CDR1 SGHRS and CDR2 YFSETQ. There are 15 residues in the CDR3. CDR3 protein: CASSAGVSGTDTQYF. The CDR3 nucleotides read TGCGCCAGTTCGGCCGGGGTTTCGGGGACAGATACGCAGTATTTT.

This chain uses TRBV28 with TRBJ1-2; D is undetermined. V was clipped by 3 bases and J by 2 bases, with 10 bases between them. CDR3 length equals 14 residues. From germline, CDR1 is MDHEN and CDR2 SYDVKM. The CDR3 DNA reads TGTGCCAGCAGTTTTGTTAGGGTAAACTATGGCTACACCTTC. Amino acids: CASSFVRVNYGYTF.

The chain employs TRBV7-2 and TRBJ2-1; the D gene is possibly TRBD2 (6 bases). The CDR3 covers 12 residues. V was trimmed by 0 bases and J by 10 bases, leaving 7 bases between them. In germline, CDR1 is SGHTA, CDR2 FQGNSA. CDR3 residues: CASSLAEGEQFF. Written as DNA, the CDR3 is TGTGCCAGCAGCTTAGCGGAGGGAGAGCAGTTCTTC. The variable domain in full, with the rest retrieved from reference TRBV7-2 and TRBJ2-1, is GAGVSQSPSNKVTEKGKDVELRCDPISGHTALYWYRQSLGQGLEFLIYFQGNSAPDKSGLPSDRFSAERTGGSVSTLTIQRTQQEDSAVYLCASSLAEGEQFFGPGTRLTVL.

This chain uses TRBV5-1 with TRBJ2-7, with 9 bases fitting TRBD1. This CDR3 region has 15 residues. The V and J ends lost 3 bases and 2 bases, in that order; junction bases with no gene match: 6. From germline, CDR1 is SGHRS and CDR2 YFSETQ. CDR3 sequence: CASSSPGTGTYEQYF. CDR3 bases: TGCGCCAGCAGCTCCCCCGGGACAGGGACCTACGAGCAGTACTTC.

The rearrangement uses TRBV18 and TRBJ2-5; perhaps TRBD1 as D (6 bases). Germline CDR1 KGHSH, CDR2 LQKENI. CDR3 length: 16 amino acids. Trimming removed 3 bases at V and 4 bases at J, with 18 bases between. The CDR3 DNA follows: TGTGCCAGCTCACCGGGCGCGCGCAGGGGTCTAGAGACCCAGTACTTC. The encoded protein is CASSPGARRGLETQYF.